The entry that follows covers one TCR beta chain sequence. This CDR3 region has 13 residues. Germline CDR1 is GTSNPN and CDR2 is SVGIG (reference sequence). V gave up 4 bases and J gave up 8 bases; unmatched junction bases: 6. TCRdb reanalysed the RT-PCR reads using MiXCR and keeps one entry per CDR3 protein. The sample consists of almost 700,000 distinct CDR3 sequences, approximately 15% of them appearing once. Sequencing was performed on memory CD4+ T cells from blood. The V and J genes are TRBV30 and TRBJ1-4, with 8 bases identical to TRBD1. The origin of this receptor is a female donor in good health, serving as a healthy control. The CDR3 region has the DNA TGTGCCTGGAACGGACAGGGCGGAGAAAAACTGTTTTTT. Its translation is CAWNGQGGEKLFF.